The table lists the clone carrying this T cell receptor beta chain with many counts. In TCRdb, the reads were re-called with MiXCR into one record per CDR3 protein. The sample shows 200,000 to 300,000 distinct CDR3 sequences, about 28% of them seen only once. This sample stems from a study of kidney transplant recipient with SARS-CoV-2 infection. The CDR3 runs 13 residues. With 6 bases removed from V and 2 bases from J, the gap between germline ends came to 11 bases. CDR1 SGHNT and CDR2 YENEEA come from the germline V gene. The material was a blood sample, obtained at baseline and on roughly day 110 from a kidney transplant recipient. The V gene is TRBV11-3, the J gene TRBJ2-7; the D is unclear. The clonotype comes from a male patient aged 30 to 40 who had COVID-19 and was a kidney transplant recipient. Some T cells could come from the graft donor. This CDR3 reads CASRVSKTYEQYF. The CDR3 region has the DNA TGTGCCAGCAGAGTGTCCAAGACCTACGAGCAGTACTTC.